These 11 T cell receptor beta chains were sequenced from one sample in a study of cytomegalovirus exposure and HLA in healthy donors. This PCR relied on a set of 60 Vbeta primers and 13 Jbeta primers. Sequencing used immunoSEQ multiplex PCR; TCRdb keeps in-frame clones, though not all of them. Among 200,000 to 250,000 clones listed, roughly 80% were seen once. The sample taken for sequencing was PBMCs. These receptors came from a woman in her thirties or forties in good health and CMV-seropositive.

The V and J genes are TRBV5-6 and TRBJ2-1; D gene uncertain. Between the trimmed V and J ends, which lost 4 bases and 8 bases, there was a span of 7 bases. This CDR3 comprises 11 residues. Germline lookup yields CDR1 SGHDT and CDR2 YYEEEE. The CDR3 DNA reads TGTGCCAGCAGCCTTCTTTATGAGCAGTTCTTC. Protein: CASSLLYEQFF.

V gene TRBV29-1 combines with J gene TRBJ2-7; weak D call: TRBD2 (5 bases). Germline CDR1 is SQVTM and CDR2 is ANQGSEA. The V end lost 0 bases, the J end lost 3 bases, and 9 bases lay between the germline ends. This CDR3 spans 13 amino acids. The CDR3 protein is CSVEERAGYEQYF. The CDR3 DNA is TGCAGCGTTGAAGAAAGGGCGGGCTACGAGCAGTACTTC.

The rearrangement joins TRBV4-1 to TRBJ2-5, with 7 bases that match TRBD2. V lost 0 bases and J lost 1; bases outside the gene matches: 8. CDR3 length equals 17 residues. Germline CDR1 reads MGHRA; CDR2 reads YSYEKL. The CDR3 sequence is CASSQDPRASGQETQYF. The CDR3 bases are TGCGCCAGCAGCCAAGATCCTCGGGCTAGCGGCCAAGAGACCCAGTACTTC.

This chain's CDR3 is CASTLLQGAGYTF. CDR3 nucleotides: TGTGCCAGCACCCTCTTACAGGGGGCGGGCTACACCTTC. The J gene is TRBJ1-2, the V gene TRBV6-5; 9 bases agree with TRBD1. The CDR3 has 13 residues. Per germline, CDR1 MNHEY and CDR2 SVGAGI. The V and J ends lost 7 bases and 8 bases, in that order; junction bases with no gene match: 8.

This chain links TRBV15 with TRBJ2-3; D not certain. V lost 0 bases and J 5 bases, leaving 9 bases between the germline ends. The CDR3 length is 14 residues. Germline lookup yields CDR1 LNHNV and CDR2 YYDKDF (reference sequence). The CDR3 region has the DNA TGTGCCACCAGCAGAGATTTCGGCGGAGATACGCAGTATTTT. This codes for CATSRDFGGDTQYF.

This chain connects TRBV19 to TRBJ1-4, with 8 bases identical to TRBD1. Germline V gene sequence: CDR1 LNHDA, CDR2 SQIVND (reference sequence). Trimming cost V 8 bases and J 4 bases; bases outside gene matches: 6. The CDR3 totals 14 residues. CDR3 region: CASSQGVVNEKLFF. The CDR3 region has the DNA TGTGCCAGTTCACAGGGGGTCGTTAATGAAAAACTGTTTTTT. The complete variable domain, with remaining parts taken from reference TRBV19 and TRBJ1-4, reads DGGITQSPKYLFRKEGQNVTLSCEQNLNHDAMYWYRQDPGQGLRLIYYSQIVNDFQKGDIAEGYSVSREKKESFPLTVTSAQKNPTAFYLCASSQGVVNEKLFFGSGTQLSVL.

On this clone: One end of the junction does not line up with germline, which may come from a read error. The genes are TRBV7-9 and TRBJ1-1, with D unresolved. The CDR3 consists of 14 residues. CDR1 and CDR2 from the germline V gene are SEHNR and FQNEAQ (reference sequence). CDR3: CSSSLEHPNTEAFF. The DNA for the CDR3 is TGTTCCAGCAGCTTAGAACACCCGAACACTGAAGCTTTCTTT.

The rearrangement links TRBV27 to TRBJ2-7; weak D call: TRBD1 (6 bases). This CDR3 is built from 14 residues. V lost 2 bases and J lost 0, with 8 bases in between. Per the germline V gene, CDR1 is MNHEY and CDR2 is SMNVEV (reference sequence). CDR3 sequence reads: CASSLRDTSYEQYF. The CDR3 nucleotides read TGTGCCAGCAGTTTACGGGACACCTCCTACGAGCAGTACTTC.

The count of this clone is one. CDR3 nucleotides: TGTGCCAGCAGTGAATCGGGGGGACACCGTTCGGCCCTCCACTTT. Translating it yields CASSESGGHRSALHF. The chain has TRBV2 and TRBJ1-6; possible D gene TRBD1, 6 bases. Germline V gene data show CDR1 as SNHLY and CDR2 as FYNNEI. This CDR3 region has 15 residues. Trimming took off 2 bases at V and 14 bases at J, with 19 bases between the two ends.

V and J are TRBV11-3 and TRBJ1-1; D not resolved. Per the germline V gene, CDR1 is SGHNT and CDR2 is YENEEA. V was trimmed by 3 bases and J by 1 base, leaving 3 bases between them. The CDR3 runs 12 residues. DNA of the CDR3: TGTGCCAGCAGCTTGCGGAACACTGAAGCTTTCTTT. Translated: CASSLRNTEAFF.

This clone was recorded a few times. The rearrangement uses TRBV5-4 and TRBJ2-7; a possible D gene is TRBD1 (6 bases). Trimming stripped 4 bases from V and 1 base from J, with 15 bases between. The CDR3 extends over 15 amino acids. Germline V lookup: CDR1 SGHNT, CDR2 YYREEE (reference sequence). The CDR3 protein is CASSLPGQLSYEQYF. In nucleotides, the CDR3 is TGTGCCAGCAGCCTACCGGGACAACTATCCTACGAGCAGTACTTC.